Presented here are 22 T cell receptor beta chains from one specimen sequenced in a study of beta chain features in type 1 diabetes. Isolated RNA was reverse transcribed in full, so expressed TCRB transcripts were sequenced. Profiling relied on immunoSEQ multiplex PCR, and the TCRdb table lists in-frame clones only, not all of them. The table shows approximately 43,000 clones, with about 68% occurring only once. The antigens for these receptors are not known. Study-wide points: Among all four CD4+ subsets, Type 1 diabetes patients had TCRB CDR3s that were moderately but significantly shorter.

Material for sequencing was Tregs from blood. The receptors come from a young man with type 1 diabetes. Some clones in this sample may be carry-over from other donors' samples.

This clone has a handful of counts. The chain combines TRBV7-2 with TRBJ2-5; D call uncertain. The CDR3 extends over 14 amino acids. Looked up from germline, CDR1 is SGHTA and CDR2 is FQGNSA. V dropped 4 bases and J dropped 7 bases, with 16 bases sitting between them. CDR3 amino acids: CASSSSEALGTQYF. Here the CDR3 DNA reads TGTGCCAGCAGCTCCTCTGAGGCCCTGGGGACCCAGTACTTC.

The chain joins TRBV11-1 to TRBJ2-7; possibly TRBD2 for D (7 bases). Per the germline V gene, CDR1 is SGHAT and CDR2 is FQDESV (reference sequence). CDR3 length equals 13 residues. Trimming cost V 3 bases and J 6 bases, with 12 bases left between them. CDR3 region: CASSFRGGSEQYF. In nucleotides, the CDR3 is TGTGCCAGCAGCTTCAGGGGAGGGAGCGAGCAGTACTTC.

The chain carries TRBV5-1 and TRBJ2-7, with a weak D call TRBD1 (6 bases). The CDR3 has 15 amino acids. Trimming took off 2 bases at V and 1 base at J, with 13 bases between the two ends. Looked up from germline, CDR1 is SGHRS and CDR2 is YFSETQ. CDR3 sequence reads: CASSFNRVPSYEQYF. The CDR3 nucleotides read TGCGCCAGCAGCTTCAACAGGGTCCCTTCCTACGAGCAGTACTTC.

The V and J genes are TRBV5-5 and TRBJ1-2, with TRBD1 identical over 7 bases. Germline-derived CDR1 and CDR2 are SGHKS and YYEKEE (reference sequence). The V and J ends lost 3 bases and 5 bases, in that order; junction bases with no gene match: 4. The CDR3 sequence is 13 residues long. The CDR3 loop is CASSSRTGYGYTF. DNA of the CDR3: TGTGCCAGCAGCTCACGGACAGGTTATGGCTACACCTTC.

This chain links TRBV29-1 with TRBJ2-2; D is possibly TRBD2 (6 bases). Germline V gene sequence: CDR1 SQVTM, CDR2 ANQGSEA. The V gene lost 4 bases and the J gene lost 1 base, with 7 bases spanning the gap. The CDR3 covers 13 residues. The CDR3 DNA sequence: TGCAGCGTTGCTAGCGAGAACACCGGGGAGCTGTTTTTT. It yields the protein CSVASENTGELFF.

This clone was detected only once. The chain carries TRBV4-2 and TRBJ2-3; D is unclear. The CDR3 runs to 13 residues. Germline V gives CDR1 LGHNA, CDR2 YNFKEQ. Trimming left V 3 bases short and J 2 bases short, with 6 bases between. The CDR3 region is CASSQRSTDTQYF. The CDR3 coding sequence is TGTGCCAGCAGCCAGCGTTCCACAGATACGCAGTATTTT.

This clone was observed a few times. V and J are TRBV9 and TRBJ2-3; D is possibly TRBD2 (6 bases). The CDR3 covers 15 residues. Germline values: CDR1 SGDLS, CDR2 YYNGEE. V lost 0 bases and J 3 bases, leaving 11 bases between the germline ends. The CDR3: CASSVGPGATDTQYF. DNA for the CDR3: TGTGCCAGCAGCGTAGGCCCGGGAGCAACAGATACGCAGTATTTT. The entire variable domain, with the rest obtained from reference TRBV9 and TRBJ2-3, is as follows: DSGVTQTPKHLITATGQRVTLRCSPRSGDLSVYWYQQSLDQGLQFLIQYYNGEERAKGNILERFSAQQFPDLHSELNLSSLELGDSALYFCASSVGPGATDTQYFGPGTRLTVL.

The V and J genes are TRBV7-8 and TRBJ2-5; D uncertain. V was clipped by 8 bases and J by 5 bases, with 15 bases between them. CDR1 SGHVS and CDR2 FQNEAQ come from the germline V gene. The CDR3 is made up of 13 amino acids. The CDR3 loop reads CASCLPSAETQYF. As DNA, the CDR3 is TGTGCCAGCTGTTTGCCTTCTGCGGAGACCCAGTACTTC.

The chain joins TRBV7-3 to TRBJ2-5; D is possibly TRBD2 (5 bases). Germline V gene lookup returns CDR1 SGHTA and CDR2 FQGTGA. V gave up 5 bases and J gave up 5 bases, with 12 bases separating them. The CDR3 spans 13 residues. The CDR3, as DNA: TGTGCCAGCAGCCCCCTGAGAGGGGAGACCCAGTACTTC. The encoded protein is CASSPLRGETQYF.

The genes are TRBV7-8 and TRBJ2-1; possible D gene TRBD2, 6 bases. Germline CDR1 is SGHVS and CDR2 is FQNEAQ. The CDR3 runs 16 residues. Trimming took off 2 bases at V and 2 bases at J, with 13 bases between the two ends. This CDR3 is CASSLLGGPAYNEQFF. CDR3 DNA: TGTGCCAGCAGCTTACTGGGGGGACCAGCCTACAATGAGCAGTTCTTC. Full variable domain (remainder filled in from reference TRBV7-8 and TRBJ2-1): GAGVSQSPRYKVAKRGQDVALRCDPISGHVSLFWYQQALGQGPEFLTYFQNEAQLDKSGLPSDRFFAERPEGSVSTLKIQRTQQEDSAVYLCASSLLGGPAYNEQFFGPGTRLTVL.

The chain carries TRBV28 and TRBJ2-1; 8 bases map to TRBD2. CDR3 size: 15 residues. Per germline, CDR1 MDHEN and CDR2 SYDVKM. Losses at the gene ends were 5 bases for V and 6 bases for J; bases not matched to a gene: 9. The CDR3 region is CASSLLGRGANEQFF. DNA for the CDR3: TGTGCCAGCAGTCTTCTTGGGCGGGGGGCCAATGAGCAGTTCTTC.

The V and J genes are TRBV7-9 and TRBJ1-5; TRBD1 agrees at 7 bases. The CDR3 has 12 residues. V shed 5 bases and J 11 bases; nucleotides not matched to a gene: 6. Germline V gene data show CDR1 as SEHNR and CDR2 as FQNEAQ (reference sequence). The CDR3 nucleotides read TGTGCCAGCAGCGCCCAGGGGGGAGCCCAGCATTTT. This encodes CASSAQGGAQHF.

This chain links TRBV19 with TRBJ2-7, with 7 nucleotides matching TRBD1. Germline V gives CDR1 LNHDA, CDR2 SQIVND (reference sequence). V lost 6 bases and J lost 2; bases outside the gene matches: 10. The CDR3 spans 15 residues. In nucleotides, the CDR3 is TGTGCCAGTAGCTTCAACGGACAGGACCCCTACGAGCAGTACTTC. Translating gives CASSFNGQDPYEQYF. Together with reference TRBV19 and TRBJ2-7, the CDR3 gives the full variable domain: DGGITQSPKYLFRKEGQNVTLSCEQNLNHDAMYWYRQDPGQGLRLIYYSQIVNDFQKGDIAEGYSVSREKKESFPLTVTSAQKNPTAFYLCASSFNGQDPYEQYFGPGTRLTVT.

This clone was detected only a few times. The chain recombines TRBV5-1 with TRBJ2-6, with TRBD1 matching over 7 bases. The CDR3 has 16 amino acids. CDR1 and CDR2 from the germline V gene are SGHRS and YFSETQ. Losses at the gene ends were 4 bases for V and 1 base for J; bases not matched to a gene: 5. The CDR3 protein is CASSRTGPSGANVLTF. CDR3 DNA: TGCGCCAGCAGCCGGACAGGTCCTTCTGGGGCCAACGTCCTGACTTTC.

A single count supports this clone. V is TRBV7-8 and J is TRBJ2-7; 10 bases agree with TRBD1. The CDR3 spans 17 residues. Looked up from germline, CDR1 is SGHVS and CDR2 is FQNEAQ. The trim removed 6 bases at V and 0 bases at J, leaving 11 bases unmatched. CDR3 sequence reads: CASRTTTGQGSSYEQYF. The CDR3 DNA is TGTGCCAGCAGGACAACTACGGGACAGGGGTCCTCCTACGAGCAGTACTTC.

This clone was counted only a few times. The chain uses TRBV5-1 and TRBJ1-2, with D maybe TRBD1 (5 bases). The CDR3 loop spans 14 amino acids. Germline CDR1 SGHRS, CDR2 YFSETQ. V shed 4 bases and J shed 0 bases, with 10 bases lying between them. The CDR3 region is CASSARTTNYGYTF. The CDR3 coding sequence is TGCGCCAGCAGCGCGAGGACAACTAACTATGGCTACACCTTC. The variable domain in full, completed from reference TRBV5-1 and TRBJ1-2, reads KAGVTQTPRYLIKTRGQQVTLSCSPISGHRSVSWYQQTPGQGLQFLFEYFSETQRNKGNFPGRFSGRQFSNSRSEMNVSTLELGDSALYLCASSARTTNYGYTFGSGTRLTVV.

There are a few counts of this clone. V and J are TRBV7-9 and TRBJ2-3; D might be TRBD1 (5 bases). The CDR3 sequence is 14 residues long. The germline CDR1 and CDR2 sequences are SEHNR and FQNEAQ (reference sequence). V shed 5 bases and J shed 0 bases, with 9 bases lying between them. The CDR3 DNA reads as TGTGCCAGCAGCGTCAGGGCGAGCACAGATACGCAGTATTTT. Its protein product is CASSVRASTDTQYF.

V usage is TRBV29-1 and J usage is TRBJ1-1; D not certain. Trimming removed 8 bases at V and 0 bases at J, with 22 bases between. The CDR3 has 16 amino acids. In germline, CDR1 is SQVTM, CDR2 ANQGSEA. For the CDR3, the DNA is TGCAGCCACGTGGGGAGGTCGGGAGCCATGAACACTGAAGCTTTCTTT. It is translated as CSHVGRSGAMNTEAFF.

CDR3 loop: CSADHRETQYF. DNA of the CDR3: TGCAGTGCGGATCACAGGGAGACCCAGTACTTC. V and J are TRBV20-1 and TRBJ2-5; D may be TRBD1 (5 bases). Trimming removed 6 bases at V and 5 bases at J, with 10 bases between. The CDR3 totals 11 residues. Germline CDR1 and CDR2: DFQATT and SNEGSKA (reference sequence).

The chain joins TRBV19 to TRBJ2-5, with D unresolved. V was shortened by 1 base and J by 1 base, with 13 bases between the two germline ends. This CDR3 has 16 amino acids. Germline lookup yields CDR1 LNHDA and CDR2 SQIVND (reference sequence). The CDR3 region is CASSIGASVLQETQYF. CDR3 DNA sequence: TGTGCCAGTAGTATAGGAGCTTCCGTACTCCAAGAGACCCAGTACTTC.

The chain links TRBV18 to TRBJ2-1; 8 bases fit TRBD2. This CDR3 comprises 17 residues. The germline V gene encodes CDR1 KGHSH and CDR2 LQKENI. V trimming: 3 bases; J trimming: 4 bases; junction bases outside the gene matches: 11. The CDR3 is CASSPISAGGRYNEQFF. The CDR3 DNA sequence: TGTGCCAGCTCACCGATCTCGGCGGGGGGCCGGTACAATGAGCAGTTCTTC.

This chain uses TRBV25-1 with TRBJ2-3; the match to TRBD2 covers 8 bases. Germline assignment: CDR1 MGHDK and CDR2 SYGVNS. The CDR3 sequence is 17 residues long. With 3 bases clipped from V and 1 base from J, the junction kept 9 bases outside the gene matches. CDR3 in DNA: TGTGCCAGCAGTGATCCTTATAGCGGGGAGGGCACAGATACGCAGTATTTT. As protein: CASSDPYSGEGTDTQYF.